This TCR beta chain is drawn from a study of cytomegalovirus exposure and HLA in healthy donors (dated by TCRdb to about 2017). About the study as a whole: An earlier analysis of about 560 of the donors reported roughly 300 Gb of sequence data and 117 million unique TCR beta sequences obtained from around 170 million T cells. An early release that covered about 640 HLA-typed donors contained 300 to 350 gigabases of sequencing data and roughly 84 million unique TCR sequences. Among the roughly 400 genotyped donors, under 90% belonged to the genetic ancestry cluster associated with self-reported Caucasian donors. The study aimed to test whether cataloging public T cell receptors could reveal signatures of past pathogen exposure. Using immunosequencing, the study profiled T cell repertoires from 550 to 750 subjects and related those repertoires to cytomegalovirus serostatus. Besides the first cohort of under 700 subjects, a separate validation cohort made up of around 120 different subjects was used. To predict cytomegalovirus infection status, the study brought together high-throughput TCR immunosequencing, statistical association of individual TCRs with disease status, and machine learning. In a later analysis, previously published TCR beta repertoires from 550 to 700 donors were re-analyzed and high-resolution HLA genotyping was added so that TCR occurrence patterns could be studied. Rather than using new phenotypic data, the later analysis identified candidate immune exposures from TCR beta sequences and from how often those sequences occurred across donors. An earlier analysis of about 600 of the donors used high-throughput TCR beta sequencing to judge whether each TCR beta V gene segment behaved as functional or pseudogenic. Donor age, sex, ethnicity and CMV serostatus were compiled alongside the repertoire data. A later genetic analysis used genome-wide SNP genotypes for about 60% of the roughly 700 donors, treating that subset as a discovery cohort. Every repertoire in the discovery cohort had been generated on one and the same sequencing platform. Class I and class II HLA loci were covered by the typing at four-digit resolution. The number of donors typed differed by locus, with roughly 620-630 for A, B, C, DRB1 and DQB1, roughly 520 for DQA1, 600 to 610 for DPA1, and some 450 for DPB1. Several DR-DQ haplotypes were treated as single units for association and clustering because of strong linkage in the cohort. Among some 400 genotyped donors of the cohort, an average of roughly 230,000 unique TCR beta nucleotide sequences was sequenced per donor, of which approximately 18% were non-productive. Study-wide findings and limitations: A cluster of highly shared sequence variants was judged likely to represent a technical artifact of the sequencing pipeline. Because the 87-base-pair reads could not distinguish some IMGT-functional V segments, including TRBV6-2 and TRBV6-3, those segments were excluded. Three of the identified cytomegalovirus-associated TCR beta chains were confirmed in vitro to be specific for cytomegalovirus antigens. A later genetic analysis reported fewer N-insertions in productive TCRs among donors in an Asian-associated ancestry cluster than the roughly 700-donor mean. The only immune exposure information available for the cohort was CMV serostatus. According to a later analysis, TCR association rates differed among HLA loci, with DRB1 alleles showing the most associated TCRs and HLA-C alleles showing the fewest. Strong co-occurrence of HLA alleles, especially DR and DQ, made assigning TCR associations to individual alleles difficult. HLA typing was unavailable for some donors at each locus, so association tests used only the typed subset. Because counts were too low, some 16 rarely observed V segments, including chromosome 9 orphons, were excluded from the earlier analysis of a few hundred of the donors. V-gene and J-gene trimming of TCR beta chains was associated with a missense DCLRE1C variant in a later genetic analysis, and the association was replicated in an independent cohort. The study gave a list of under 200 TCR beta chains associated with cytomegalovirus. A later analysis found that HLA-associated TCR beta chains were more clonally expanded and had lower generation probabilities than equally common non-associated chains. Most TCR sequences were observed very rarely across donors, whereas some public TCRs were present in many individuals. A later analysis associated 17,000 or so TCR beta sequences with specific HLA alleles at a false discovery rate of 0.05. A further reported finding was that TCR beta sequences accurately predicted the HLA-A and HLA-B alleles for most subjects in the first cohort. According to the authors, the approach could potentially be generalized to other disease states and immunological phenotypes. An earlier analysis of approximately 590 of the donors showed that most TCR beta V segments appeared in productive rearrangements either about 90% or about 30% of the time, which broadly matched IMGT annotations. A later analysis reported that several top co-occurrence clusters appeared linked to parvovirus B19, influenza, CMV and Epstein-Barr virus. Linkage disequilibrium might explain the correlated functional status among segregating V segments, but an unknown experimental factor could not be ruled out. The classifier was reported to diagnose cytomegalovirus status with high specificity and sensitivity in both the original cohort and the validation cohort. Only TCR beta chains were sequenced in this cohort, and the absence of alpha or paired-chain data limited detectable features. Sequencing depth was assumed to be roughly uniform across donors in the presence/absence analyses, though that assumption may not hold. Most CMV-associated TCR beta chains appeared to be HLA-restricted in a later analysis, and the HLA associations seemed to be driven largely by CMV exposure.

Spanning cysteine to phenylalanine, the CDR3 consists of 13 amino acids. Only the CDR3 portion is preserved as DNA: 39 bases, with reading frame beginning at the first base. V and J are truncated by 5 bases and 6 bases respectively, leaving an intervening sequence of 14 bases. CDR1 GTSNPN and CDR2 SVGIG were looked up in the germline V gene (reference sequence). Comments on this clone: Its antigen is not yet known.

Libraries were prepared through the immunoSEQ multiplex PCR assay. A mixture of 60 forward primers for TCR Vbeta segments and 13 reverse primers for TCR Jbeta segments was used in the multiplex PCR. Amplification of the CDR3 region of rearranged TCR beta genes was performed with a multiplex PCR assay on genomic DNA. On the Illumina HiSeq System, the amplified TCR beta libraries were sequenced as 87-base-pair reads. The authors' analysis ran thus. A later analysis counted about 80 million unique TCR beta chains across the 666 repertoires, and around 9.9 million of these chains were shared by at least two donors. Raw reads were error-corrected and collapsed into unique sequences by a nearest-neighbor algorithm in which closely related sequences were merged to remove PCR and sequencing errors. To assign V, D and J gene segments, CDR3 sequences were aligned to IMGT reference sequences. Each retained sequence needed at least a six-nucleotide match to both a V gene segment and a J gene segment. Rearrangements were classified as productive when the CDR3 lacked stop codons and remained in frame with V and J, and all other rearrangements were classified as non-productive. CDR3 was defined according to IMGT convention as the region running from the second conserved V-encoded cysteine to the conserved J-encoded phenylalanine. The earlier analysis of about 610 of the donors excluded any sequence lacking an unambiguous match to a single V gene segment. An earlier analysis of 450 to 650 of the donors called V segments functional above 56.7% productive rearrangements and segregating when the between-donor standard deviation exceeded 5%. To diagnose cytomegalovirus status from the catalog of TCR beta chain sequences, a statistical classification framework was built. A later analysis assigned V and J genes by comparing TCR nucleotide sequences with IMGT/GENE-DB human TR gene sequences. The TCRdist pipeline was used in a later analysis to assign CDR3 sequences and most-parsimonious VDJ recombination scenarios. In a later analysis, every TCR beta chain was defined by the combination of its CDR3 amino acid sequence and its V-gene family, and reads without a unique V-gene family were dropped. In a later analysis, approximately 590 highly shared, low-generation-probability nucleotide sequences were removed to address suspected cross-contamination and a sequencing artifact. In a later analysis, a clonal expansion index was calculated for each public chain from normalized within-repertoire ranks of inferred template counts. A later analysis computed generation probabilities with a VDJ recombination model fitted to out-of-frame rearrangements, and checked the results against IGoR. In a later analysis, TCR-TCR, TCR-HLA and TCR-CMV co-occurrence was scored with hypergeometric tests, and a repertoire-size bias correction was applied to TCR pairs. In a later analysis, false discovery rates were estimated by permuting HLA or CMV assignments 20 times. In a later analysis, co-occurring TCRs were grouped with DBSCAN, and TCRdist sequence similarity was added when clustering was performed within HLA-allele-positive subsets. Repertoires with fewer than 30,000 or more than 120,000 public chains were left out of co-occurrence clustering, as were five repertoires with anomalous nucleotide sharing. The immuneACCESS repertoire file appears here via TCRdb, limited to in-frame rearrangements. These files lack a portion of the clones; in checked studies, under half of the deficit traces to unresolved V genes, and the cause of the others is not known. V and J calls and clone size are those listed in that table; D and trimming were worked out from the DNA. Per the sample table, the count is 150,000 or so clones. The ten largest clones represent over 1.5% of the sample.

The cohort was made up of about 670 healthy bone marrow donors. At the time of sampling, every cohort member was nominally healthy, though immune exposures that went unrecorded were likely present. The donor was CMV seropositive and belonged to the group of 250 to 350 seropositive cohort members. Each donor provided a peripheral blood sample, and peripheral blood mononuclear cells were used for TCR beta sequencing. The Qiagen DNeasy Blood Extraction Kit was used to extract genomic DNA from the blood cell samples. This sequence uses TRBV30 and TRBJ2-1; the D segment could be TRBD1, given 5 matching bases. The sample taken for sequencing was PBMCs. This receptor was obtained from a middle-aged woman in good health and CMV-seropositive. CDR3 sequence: CAWAKMDTNEQFF. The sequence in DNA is TGTGCCTGGGCCAAGATGGACACCAATGAGCAGTTCTTC.